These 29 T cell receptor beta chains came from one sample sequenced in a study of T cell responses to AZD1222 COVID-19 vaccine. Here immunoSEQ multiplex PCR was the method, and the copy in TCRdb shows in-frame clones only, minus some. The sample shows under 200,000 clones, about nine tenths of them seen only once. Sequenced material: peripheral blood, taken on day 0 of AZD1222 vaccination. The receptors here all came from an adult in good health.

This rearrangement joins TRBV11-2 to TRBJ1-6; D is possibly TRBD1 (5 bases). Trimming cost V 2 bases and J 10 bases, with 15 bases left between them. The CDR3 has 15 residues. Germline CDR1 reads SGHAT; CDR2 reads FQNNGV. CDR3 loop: CASSLRGKGRSPLHF. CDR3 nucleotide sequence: TGTGCCAGCAGCTTACGGGGGAAAGGGAGGTCACCCCTCCACTTT.

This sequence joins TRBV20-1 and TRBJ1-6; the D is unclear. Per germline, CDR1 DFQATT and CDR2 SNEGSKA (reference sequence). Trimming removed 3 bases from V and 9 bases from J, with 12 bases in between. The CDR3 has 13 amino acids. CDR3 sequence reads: CSASDNGFSPLHF. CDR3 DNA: TGCAGTGCTAGTGATAATGGGTTTTCACCCCTCCACTTT.

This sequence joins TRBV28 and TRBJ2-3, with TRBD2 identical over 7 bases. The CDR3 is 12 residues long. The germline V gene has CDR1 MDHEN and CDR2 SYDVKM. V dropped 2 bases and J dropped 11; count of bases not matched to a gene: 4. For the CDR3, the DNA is TGTGCCAGCAGTTTAAAGGGAGGGGAGCAGTATTTT. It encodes CASSLKGGEQYF.

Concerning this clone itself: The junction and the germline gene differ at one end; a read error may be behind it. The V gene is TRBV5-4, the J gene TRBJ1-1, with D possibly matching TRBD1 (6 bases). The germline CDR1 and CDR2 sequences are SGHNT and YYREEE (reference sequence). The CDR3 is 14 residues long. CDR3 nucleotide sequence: TGTGCCAGCAGCTCTGGGGGAGGGGGGACCGCTTCGTCCTTT. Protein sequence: CASSSGGGGTASSF.

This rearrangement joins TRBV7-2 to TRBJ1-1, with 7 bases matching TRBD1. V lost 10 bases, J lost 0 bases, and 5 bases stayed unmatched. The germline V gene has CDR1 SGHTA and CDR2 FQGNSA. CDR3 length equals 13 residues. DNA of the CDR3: TGTGCCACCGGGGGACAGATGAACACTGAAGCTTTCTTT. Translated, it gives CATGGQMNTEAFF.

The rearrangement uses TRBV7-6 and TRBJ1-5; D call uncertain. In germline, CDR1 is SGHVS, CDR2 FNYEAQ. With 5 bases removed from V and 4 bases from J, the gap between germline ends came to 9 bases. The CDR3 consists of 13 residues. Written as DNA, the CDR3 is TGTGCCAGCAGCCCTCAAGGGAATCAGCCCCAGCATTTT. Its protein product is CASSPQGNQPQHF.

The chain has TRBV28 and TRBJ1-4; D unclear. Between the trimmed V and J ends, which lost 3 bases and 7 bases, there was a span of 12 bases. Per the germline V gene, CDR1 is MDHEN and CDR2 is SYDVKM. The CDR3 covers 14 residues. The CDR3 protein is CASSFELRGEKLFF. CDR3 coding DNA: TGTGCCAGCAGTTTTGAATTACGGGGTGAAAAACTGTTTTTT.

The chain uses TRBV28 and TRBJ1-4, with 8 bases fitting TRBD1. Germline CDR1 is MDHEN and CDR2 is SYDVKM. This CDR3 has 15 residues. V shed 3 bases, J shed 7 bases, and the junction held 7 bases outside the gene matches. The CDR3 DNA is TGTGCCAGCAGTTTCAGGGGGCCGAGCGGTGAAAAACTGTTTTTT. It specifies CASSFRGPSGEKLFF.

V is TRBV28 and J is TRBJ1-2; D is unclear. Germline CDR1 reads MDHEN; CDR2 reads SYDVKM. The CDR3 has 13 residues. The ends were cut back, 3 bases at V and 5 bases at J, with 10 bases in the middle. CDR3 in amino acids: CASSLNSPYGYTF. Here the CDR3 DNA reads TGTGCCAGCAGTTTGAACAGCCCGTATGGCTACACCTTC.

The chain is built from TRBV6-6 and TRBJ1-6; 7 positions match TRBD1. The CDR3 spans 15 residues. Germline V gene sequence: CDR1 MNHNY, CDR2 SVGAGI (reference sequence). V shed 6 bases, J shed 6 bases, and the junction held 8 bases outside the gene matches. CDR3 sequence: CASRGGTELNSPLHF. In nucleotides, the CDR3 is TGTGCCAGCAGAGGAGGGACAGAACTTAATTCACCCCTCCACTTT.

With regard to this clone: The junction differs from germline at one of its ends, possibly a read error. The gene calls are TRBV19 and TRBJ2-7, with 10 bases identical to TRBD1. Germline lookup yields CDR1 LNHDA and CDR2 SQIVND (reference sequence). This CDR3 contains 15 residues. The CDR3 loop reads CASSSIGTGAYEQYF. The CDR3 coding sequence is TGTGCCAGCAGTAGTATAGGGACAGGGGCCTACGAGCAGTACTTC.

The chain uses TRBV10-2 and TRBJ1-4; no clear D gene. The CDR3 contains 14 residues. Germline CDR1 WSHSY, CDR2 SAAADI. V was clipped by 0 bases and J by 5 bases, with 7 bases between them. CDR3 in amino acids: CASSESGPNEKLFF. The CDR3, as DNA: TGCGCCAGCAGTGAGTCAGGGCCGAATGAAAAACTGTTTTTT.

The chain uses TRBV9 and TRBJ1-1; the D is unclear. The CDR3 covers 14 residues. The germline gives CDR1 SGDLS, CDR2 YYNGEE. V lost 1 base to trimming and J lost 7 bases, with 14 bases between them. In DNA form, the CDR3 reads TGTGCCAGCAGCGTAAGGCAGAGTGTGCATGAAGCTTTCTTT. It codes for CASSVRQSVHEAFF.

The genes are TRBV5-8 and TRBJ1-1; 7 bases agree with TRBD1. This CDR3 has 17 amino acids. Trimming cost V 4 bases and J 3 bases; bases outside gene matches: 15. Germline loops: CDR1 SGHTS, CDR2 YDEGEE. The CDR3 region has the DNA TGTGCCAGCAGCGGCGGACAGGTTCTTCGGGGGGACACTGAAGCTTTCTTT. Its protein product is CASSGGQVLRGDTEAFF.

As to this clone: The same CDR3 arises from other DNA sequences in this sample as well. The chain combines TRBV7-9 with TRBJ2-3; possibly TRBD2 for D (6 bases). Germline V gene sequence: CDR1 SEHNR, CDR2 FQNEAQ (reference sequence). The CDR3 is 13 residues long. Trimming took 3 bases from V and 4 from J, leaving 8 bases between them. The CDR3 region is CASSLTGADTQYF. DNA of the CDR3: TGTGCCAGCAGCTTGACGGGGGCAGATACGCAGTATTTT.

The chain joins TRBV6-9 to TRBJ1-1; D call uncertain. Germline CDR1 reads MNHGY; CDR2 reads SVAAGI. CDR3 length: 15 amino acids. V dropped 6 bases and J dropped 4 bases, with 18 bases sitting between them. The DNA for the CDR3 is TGTGCCAGCAGCCCCCCCGGCGGAGGTGGCACTGAAGCTTTCTTT. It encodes CASSPPGGGGTEAFF.

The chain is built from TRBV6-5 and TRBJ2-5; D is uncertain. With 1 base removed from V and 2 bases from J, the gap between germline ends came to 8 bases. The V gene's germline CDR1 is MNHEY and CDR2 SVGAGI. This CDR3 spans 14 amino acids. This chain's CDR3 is CASSYWGLQETQYF. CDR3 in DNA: TGTGCCAGCAGTTACTGGGGTTTACAAGAGACCCAGTACTTC.

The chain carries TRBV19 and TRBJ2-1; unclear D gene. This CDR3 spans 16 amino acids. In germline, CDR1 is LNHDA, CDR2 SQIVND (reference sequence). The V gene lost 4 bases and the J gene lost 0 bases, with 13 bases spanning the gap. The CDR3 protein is CASSRNPRSSYNEQFF. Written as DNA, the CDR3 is TGTGCCAGTAGTAGGAACCCCCGAAGCTCCTACAATGAGCAGTTCTTC.

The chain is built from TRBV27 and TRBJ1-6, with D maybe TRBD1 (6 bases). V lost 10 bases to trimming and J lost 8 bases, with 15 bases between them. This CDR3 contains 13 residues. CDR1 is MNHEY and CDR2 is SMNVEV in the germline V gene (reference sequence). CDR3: CATRQGPDSPLHF. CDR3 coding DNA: TGTGCCACCCGGCAGGGGCCGGATTCACCCCTCCACTTT.

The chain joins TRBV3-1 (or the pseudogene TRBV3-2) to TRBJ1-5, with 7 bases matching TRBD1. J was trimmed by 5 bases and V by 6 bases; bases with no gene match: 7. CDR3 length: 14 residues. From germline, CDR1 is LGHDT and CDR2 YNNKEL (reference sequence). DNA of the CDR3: TGTGCCAGCAGTCTTACAGGGGTCCATCAGCCCCAGCATTTT. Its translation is CASSLTGVHQPQHF.

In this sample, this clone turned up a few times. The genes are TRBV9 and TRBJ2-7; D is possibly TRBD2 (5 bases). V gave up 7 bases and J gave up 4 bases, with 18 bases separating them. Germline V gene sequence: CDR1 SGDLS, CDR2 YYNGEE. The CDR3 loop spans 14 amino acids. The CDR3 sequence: CASSSFGVGYEQYF. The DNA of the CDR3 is TGTGCCAGCTCTTCGTTCGGGGTCGGGTACGAGCAGTACTTC.

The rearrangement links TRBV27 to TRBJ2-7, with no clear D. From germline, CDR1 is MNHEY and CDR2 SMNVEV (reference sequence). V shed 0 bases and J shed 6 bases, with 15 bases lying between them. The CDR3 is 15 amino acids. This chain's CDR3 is CASSLSITGSSEQYF. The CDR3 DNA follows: TGTGCCAGCAGTTTATCGATCACGGGTAGCAGCGAGCAGTACTTC.

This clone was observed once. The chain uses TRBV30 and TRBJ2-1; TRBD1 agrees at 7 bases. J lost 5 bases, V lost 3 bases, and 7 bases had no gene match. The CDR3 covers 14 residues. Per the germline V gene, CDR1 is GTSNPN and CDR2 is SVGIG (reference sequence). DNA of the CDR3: TGTGCCTGGAGCAGGGGGATCGATAACAATGAGCAGTTCTTC. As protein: CAWSRGIDNNEQFF.

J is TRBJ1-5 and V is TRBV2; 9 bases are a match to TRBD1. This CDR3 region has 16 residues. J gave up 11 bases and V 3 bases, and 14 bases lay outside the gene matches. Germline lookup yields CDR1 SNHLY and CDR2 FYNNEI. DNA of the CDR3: TGTGCCAGCAGTGACCCCGGACAGGGGCTCCAATCAGCCCAGCATTTT. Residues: CASSDPGQGLQSAQHF.

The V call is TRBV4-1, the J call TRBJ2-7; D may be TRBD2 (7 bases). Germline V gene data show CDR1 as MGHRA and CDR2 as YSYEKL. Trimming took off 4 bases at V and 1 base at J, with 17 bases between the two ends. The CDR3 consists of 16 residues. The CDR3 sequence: CASSPSWGGRSYEQYF. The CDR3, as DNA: TGCGCCAGCAGCCCCAGCTGGGGGGGCCGGTCCTACGAGCAGTACTTC.

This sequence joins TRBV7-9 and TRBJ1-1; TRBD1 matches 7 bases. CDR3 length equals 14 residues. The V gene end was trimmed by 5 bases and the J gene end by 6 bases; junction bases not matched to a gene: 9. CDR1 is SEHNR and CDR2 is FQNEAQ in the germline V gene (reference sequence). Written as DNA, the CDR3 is TGTGCCAGCAGCGACAGGGCCCGCGGGTCTGAAGCTTTCTTT. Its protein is CASSDRARGSEAFF. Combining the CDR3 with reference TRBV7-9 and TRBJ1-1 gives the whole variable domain DTGVSQNPRHKITKRGQNVTFRCDPISEHNRLYWYRQTLGQGPEFLTYFQNEAQLEKSRLLSDRFSAERPKGSFSTLEIQRTEQGDSAMYLCASSDRARGSEAFFGQGTRLTVV.

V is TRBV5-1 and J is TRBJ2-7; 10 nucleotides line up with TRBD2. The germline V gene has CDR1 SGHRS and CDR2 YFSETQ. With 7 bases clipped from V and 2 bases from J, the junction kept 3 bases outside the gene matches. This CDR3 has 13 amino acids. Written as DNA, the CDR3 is TGCGCCAGCGGAGCGGGGGGGGCCTACGAGCAGTACTTC. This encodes CASGAGGAYEQYF.

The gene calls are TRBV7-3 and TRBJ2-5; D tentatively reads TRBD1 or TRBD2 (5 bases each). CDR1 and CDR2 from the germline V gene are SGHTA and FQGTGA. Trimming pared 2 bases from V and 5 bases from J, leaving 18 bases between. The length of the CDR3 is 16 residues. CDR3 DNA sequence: TGTGCCAGCAGCTTAGGGTATCAGGGTAGGGACGAGACCCAGTACTTC. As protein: CASSLGYQGRDETQYF.

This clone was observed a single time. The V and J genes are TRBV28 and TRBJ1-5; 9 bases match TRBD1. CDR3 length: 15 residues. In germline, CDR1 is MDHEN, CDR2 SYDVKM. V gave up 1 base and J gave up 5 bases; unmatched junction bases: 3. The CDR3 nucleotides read TGTGCCAGCAGTTTATTAAGGACAGGGGATCAGCCCCAGCATTTT. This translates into CASSLLRTGDQPQHF.